The next 3 T cell receptor beta chains were all read from a single sample in a study of OX40 agonist ivuxolimab in advanced cancers. Assay used: immunoSEQ multiplex PCR; TCRdb lists only in-frame clones, some missing. The table lists 55,000 to 65,000 clones, 88% of them singletons. This sample comprised CD4+ or CD8+ T cells sorted from blood, obtained in a trial of the OX40 agonist ivuxolimab. These receptors all stem from an adult with an advanced solid tumor such as melanoma, head and neck, liver or kidney cancer.

V usage is TRBV28 and J usage is TRBJ2-7, with 9 bases fitting TRBD2. Trimming cost V 5 bases and J 4 bases; bases outside gene matches: 6. Germline V gene sequence: CDR1 MDHEN, CDR2 SYDVKM. This CDR3 spans 14 amino acids. Here the CDR3 DNA reads TGTGCCAGCAGTGTATATAGCGGGAGTTACGAGCAGTACTTC. This translates into CASSVYSGSYEQYF.

The V and J genes are TRBV5-4 and TRBJ2-3; 11 nucleotides align to TRBD2. V dropped 5 bases and J dropped 4; count of bases not matched to a gene: 18. The CDR3 loop spans 19 amino acids. From germline, CDR1 is SGHNT and CDR2 YYREEE (reference sequence). The CDR3 is CASSSKKVSGRAGADTQYF. In nucleotides, the CDR3 is TGTGCCAGCAGTTCGAAGAAAGTTAGCGGGAGGGCCGGGGCAGATACGCAGTATTTT.

The chain recombines TRBV4-2 with TRBJ2-7, with 11 bases fitting TRBD2. V was pared by 1 base and J by 2 bases, with 7 bases of the junction left unmatched. This CDR3 has 17 amino acids. Germline CDR1 and CDR2: LGHNA and YNFKEQ. The chain's CDR3 is CASSQVGLAGGTYEQYF. CDR3 nucleotide sequence: TGTGCCAGCAGCCAAGTCGGTCTAGCGGGAGGTACCTACGAGCAGTACTTC.